The 23 T cell receptor beta chains below all came from one sample that was sequenced in a study of blood T cell repertoires in COVID-19. The assay was immunoSEQ multiplex PCR, and TCRdb's table has in-frame clones only and misses some. The table has 15,000 to 20,000 clones, 87% seen once. The sample was peripheral blood. These receptors all stem from a human donor in a cohort sampled during active COVID-19.

This sequence joins TRBV19 and TRBJ2-3; 9 bases are shared with TRBD1. Germline CDR1 and CDR2: LNHDA and SQIVND (reference sequence). Unmatched junction bases numbered 13, after V lost 5 bases and J lost 7 bases. The CDR3 has 16 residues. This CDR3 reads CASSLQGALGANTQYF. CDR3 bases: TGTGCCAGTAGTCTACAGGGGGCTCTTGGGGCTAATACGCAGTATTTT.

The chain links TRBV7-9 to TRBJ2-3; D unclear. The CDR3 totals 15 residues. The germline CDR1 and CDR2 sequences are SEHNR and FQNEAQ (reference sequence). Trimming shortened V by 1 base and J by 0 bases, and 8 bases separated the two germline ends. CDR3 amino acids: CASSLVGRSTDTQYF. The DNA for the CDR3 is TGTGCCAGCAGCTTAGTAGGCAGGAGCACAGATACGCAGTATTTT.

The rearrangement uses TRBV2 and TRBJ1-2; TRBD1 matches at 7 bases. With V trimmed by 6 bases and J by 0 bases, 4 bases remained unmatched. This CDR3 comprises 14 residues. Germline CDR1 reads SNHLY; CDR2 reads FYNNEI. The DNA of the CDR3 is TGTGCCAGCAGCGGGACAGCGTCTAACTATGGCTACACCTTC. Amino acid sequence: CASSGTASNYGYTF.

The rearrangement joins TRBV19 to TRBJ2-5, with a possible D match to TRBD2 (7 bases). Between the trimmed V and J ends, which lost 3 bases and 3 bases, there was a span of 14 bases. This CDR3 contains 15 residues. Germline CDR1 LNHDA, CDR2 SQIVND (reference sequence). CDR3 residues: CASSIRRGGKETQYF. The CDR3 nucleotides are TGTGCCAGTAGTATTCGGAGGGGGGGAAAAGAGACCCAGTACTTC.

V and J are TRBV5-1 and TRBJ1-4; possibly TRBD1 for D (6 bases). Germline values: CDR1 SGHRS, CDR2 YFSETQ. The CDR3 is 15 amino acids. V lost 4 bases and J 2 bases, leaving 12 bases between the germline ends. Here the CDR3 DNA reads TGCGCCAGCAGCGGTTCAGGGGACACTAATGAAAAACTGTTTTTT. It translates to CASSGSGDTNEKLFF.

The J gene is TRBJ1-2, the V gene TRBV9; D call uncertain. Per germline, CDR1 SGDLS and CDR2 YYNGEE. CDR3 length equals 11 residues. V was cut by 4 bases and J by 5 bases, with 6 bases left in between. The CDR3: CASSSRYGYTF. CDR3 in DNA: TGTGCCAGCAGCTCTAGGTATGGCTACACCTTC.

This sequence joins TRBV4-1 and TRBJ2-7; D is possibly TRBD1 (7 bases). CDR1 and CDR2 (germline): MGHRA, YSYEKL. The CDR3 runs to 14 residues. V shed 0 bases and J shed 6 bases, with 12 bases lying between them. Here the CDR3 reads CASSQDRQGGEQYF. The CDR3 DNA sequence: TGCGCCAGCAGCCAAGACCGACAGGGAGGCGAGCAGTACTTC.

This chain links TRBV13 with TRBJ2-7, with 7 bases lining up with TRBD2. The V gene's germline CDR1 is PRHDT and CDR2 FYEKMQ (reference sequence). The J segment lost 0 bases and the V segment lost 8 bases, leaving 4 bases of the junction unmatched. The CDR3 is made up of 13 amino acids. CDR3 amino acids: CASSGGISYEQYF. In nucleotides, the CDR3 is TGTGCCAGCTCGGGGGGTATCTCCTACGAGCAGTACTTC.

V usage is TRBV5-4 and J usage is TRBJ2-5; D perhaps matches TRBD2 (5 bases). The V gene lost 4 bases and the J gene lost 5 bases, with 15 bases spanning the gap. Per the germline V gene, CDR1 is SGHNT and CDR2 is YYREEE (reference sequence). This CDR3 is 14 amino acids long. DNA of the CDR3: TGTGCCAGCAGCACTGAGGTGGAGGCTGAGACCCAGTACTTC. Translation: CASSTEVEAETQYF.

V usage is TRBV29-1 and J usage is TRBJ1-5; 7 bases line up with TRBD1. V trimming: 6 bases; J trimming: 0 bases; junction bases outside the gene matches: 2. Germline CDR1 SQVTM, CDR2 ANQGSEA. The CDR3 spans 13 residues. CDR3 coding DNA: TGCAGCGTCGGGACAGCTAGCAATCAGCCCCAGCATTTT. Translation gives CSVGTASNQPQHF. The full variable domain, its missing parts supplied by reference TRBV29-1 and TRBJ1-5, is SAVISQKPSRDICQRGTSLTIQCQVDSQVTMMFWYRQQPGQSLTLIATANQGSEATYESGFVIDKFPISRPNLTFSTLTVSNMSPEDSSIYLCSVGTASNQPQHFGDGTRLSIL.

This chain uses TRBV10-1 with TRBJ1-6; unclear D gene. The V end was cut by 5 bases, the J end by 4 bases, with 6 bases between. Germline CDR1 WNHNN, CDR2 SYGVQD (reference sequence). The CDR3 extends over 13 amino acids. CDR3 bases: TGCGCCAGCAGTCAAGAGTATAATTCACCCCTCCACTTT. Protein: CASSQEYNSPLHF.

V usage is TRBV7-9 and J usage is TRBJ2-1, with 8 bases matching TRBD2. Germline CDR1 is SEHNR and CDR2 is FQNEAQ (reference sequence). The CDR3 has 16 amino acids. V shed 5 bases, J shed 7 bases, and the junction held 13 bases outside the gene matches. The CDR3 loop reads CASSDWGLGDTNEQFF. CDR3 nucleotide sequence: TGTGCCAGCAGCGATTGGGGACTAGGGGATACGAATGAGCAGTTCTTC.

This clone has just one count. The rearrangement uses TRBV19 and TRBJ2-5, with 8 bases aligning to TRBD2. Germline CDR1 reads LNHDA; CDR2 reads SQIVND (reference sequence). This CDR3 contains 14 residues. The junction had 6 bases not matched to a gene; V was cut back by 7 bases and J by 2 bases. The CDR3 region is CASKVTGGQETQYF. The CDR3 nucleotides read TGTGCCAGTAAAGTCACGGGGGGGCAAGAGACCCAGTACTTC. The full variable domain, with the rest looked up from reference TRBV19 and TRBJ2-5, is DGGITQSPKYLFRKEGQNVTLSCEQNLNHDAMYWYRQDPGQGLRLIYYSQIVNDFQKGDIAEGYSVSREKKESFPLTVTSAQKNPTAFYLCASKVTGGQETQYFGPGTRLLVL.

This clone appeared a single time. The chain combines TRBV9 with TRBJ2-1, with 10 positions matching TRBD2. The CDR3 contains 15 residues. V shed 5 bases and J 5 bases; nucleotides not matched to a gene: 7. Germline assignment: CDR1 SGDLS and CDR2 YYNGEE. The CDR3 sequence is CASSVSGGTNNEQFF. DNA of the CDR3: TGTGCCAGCAGTGTTAGCGGGGGGACCAACAATGAGCAGTTCTTC.

This chain joins TRBV7-9 and TRBJ2-1; TRBD2 matches at 10 bases. Germline loops: CDR1 SEHNR, CDR2 FQNEAQ (reference sequence). The length of the CDR3 is 15 residues. The junction had 6 bases not matched to a gene; V was cut back by 2 bases and J by 8 bases. CDR3 in amino acids: CASSLSAGGPHEQFF. As DNA, the CDR3 is TGTGCCAGCAGCTTATCAGCGGGGGGGCCCCATGAGCAGTTCTTC.

This chain uses TRBV20-1 with TRBJ2-1; D unresolved. From germline, CDR1 is DFQATT and CDR2 SNEGSKA (reference sequence). The CDR3 is 10 residues long. Trimming shortened V by 5 bases and J by 7 bases, and 6 bases separated the two germline ends. The CDR3 protein is CSALGNEQFF. The CDR3 bases are TGCAGTGCTCTAGGAAATGAGCAGTTCTTC.

The chain joins TRBV3-1 (or the pseudogene TRBV3-2) to TRBJ2-7; D is uncertain. This CDR3 region has 16 residues. Germline values: CDR1 LGHDT, CDR2 YNNKEL (reference sequence). V gave up 0 bases and J gave up 3 bases, with 15 bases separating them. The CDR3 sequence: CASSQDARGRSYEQYF. CDR3 nucleotides: TGTGCCAGCAGCCAAGATGCACGAGGCCGTAGCTACGAGCAGTACTTC.

V gene TRBV14 combines with J gene TRBJ2-3; 11 bases align to TRBD2. CDR1 and CDR2 from the germline V gene are SGHDN and FVKESK. V dropped 2 bases and J dropped 2; count of bases not matched to a gene: 12. The CDR3 runs 19 residues. CDR3 residues: CASSQPGLTSGVFTDTQYF. CDR3 sequence (DNA): TGTGCCAGCAGCCAACCGGGATTGACTAGCGGGGTTTTCACAGATACGCAGTATTTT.

The chain has TRBV7-3 and TRBJ2-3, with TRBD2 matching 10 bases. The CDR3 has 16 residues. V was pared by 0 bases and J by 4 bases, with 4 bases of the junction left unmatched. CDR1 and CDR2 (germline): SGHTA, FQGTGA. The CDR3 nucleotides read TGTGCCAGCAGCTTAACAGCGGGGGGGCACTCAGATACGCAGTATTTT. It is translated as CASSLTAGGHSDTQYF.

J is TRBJ1-5 and V is TRBV24-1; a weak D match, TRBD1 (5 bases). Germline assignment: CDR1 KGHDR and CDR2 SFDVKD. CDR3 length equals 14 residues. V dropped 9 bases and J dropped 1 base, with 12 bases sitting between them. CDR3 amino acids: CATSGVVSNQPQHF. The CDR3 DNA is TGTGCCACCTCGGGGGTAGTGAGCAATCAGCCCCAGCATTTT.

This chain links TRBV27 with TRBJ2-5, with D hard to call. Germline assignment: CDR1 MNHEY and CDR2 SMNVEV (reference sequence). V dropped 2 bases and J dropped 2 bases, with 6 bases sitting between them. This CDR3 region has 13 residues. The CDR3 DNA reads as TGTGCCAGCAGTTTAACATATCAAGAGACCCAGTACTTC. Encoded protein: CASSLTYQETQYF.

The genes are TRBV6-5 and TRBJ2-3; 9 bases map to TRBD2. CDR1 is MNHEY, CDR2 SVGAGI, per germline. The ends lost 7 bases at V and 0 bases at J; junction bases unmatched: 5. This CDR3 has 15 residues. The CDR3 loop reads CASKGRGGSTDTQYF. The CDR3 DNA reads as TGTGCCAGCAAGGGGCGGGGGGGCAGCACAGATACGCAGTATTTT.

The chain uses TRBV7-9 and TRBJ1-1; no clear D. Trimming stripped 8 bases from V and 8 bases from J, with 21 bases between. CDR1 is SEHNR, CDR2 FQNEAQ, per germline (reference sequence). The CDR3 contains 14 residues. CDR3 region: CASSRTSDFQEAFF. The CDR3 DNA reads TGTGCCAGCTCCCGTACAAGTGACTTCCAAGAAGCTTTCTTT.